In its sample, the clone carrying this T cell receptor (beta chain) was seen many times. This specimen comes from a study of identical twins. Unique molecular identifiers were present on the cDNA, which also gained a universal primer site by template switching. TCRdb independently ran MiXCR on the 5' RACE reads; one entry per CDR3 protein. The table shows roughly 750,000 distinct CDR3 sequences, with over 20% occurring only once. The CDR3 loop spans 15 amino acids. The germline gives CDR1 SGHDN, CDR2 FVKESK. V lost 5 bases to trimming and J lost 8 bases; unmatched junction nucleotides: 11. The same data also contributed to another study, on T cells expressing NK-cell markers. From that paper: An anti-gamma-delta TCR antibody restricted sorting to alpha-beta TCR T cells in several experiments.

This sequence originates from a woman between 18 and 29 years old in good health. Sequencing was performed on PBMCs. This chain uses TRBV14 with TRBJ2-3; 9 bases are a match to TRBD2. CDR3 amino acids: CASSESPSGARTQYF. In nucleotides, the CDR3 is TGTGCCAGCAGCGAAAGCCCTAGCGGGGCGCGTACGCAGTATTTT.